This T cell receptor beta chain was found in a study of blood T cell repertoires in COVID-19. The method was immunoSEQ multiplex PCR; TCRdb's version includes in-frame clones alone and lacks a portion of them. The sample has 250,000 to 300,000 clones; roughly 90% are singletons. V dropped 3 bases and J dropped 5 bases, with 16 bases sitting between them. This CDR3 contains 15 residues. Per germline, CDR1 SGHNT and CDR2 YENEEA. Participant age was about 18 to 89 years, and participants resided in fewer than 25 US areas. Cohort assignment relied on participant-reported clinical history. Among Cohort 3 donors, those recovered had two negative PCRs, clearance, or symptom resolution.

This TCR was recovered from a woman in her thirties who had recovered from COVID-19. Source material: PBMCs or T cells enriched from blood (not recorded which). V is TRBV11-3 and J is TRBJ2-5; D uncertain. This CDR3 reads CASSFTLSGGETQYF. The DNA for the CDR3 is TGTGCCAGCAGCTTCACCTTGTCGGGTGGGGAGACCCAGTACTTC.